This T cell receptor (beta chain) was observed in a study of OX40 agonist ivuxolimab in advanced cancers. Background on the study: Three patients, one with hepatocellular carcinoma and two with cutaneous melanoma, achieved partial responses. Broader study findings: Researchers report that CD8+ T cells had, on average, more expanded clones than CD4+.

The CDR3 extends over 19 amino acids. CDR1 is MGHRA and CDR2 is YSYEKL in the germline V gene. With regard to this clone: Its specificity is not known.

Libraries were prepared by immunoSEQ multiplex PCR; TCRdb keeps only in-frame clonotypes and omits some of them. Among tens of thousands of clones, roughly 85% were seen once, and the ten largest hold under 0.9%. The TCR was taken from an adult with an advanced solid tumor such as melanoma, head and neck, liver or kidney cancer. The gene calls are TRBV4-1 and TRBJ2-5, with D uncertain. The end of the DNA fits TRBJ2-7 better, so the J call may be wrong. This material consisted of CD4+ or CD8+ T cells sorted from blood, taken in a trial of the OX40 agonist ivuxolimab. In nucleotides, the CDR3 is TGCGCCAGCAGCCAAGGTGGCCCAGGCCCTAGGCTAGGTTGGTACGAGCAGTACTTC. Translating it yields CASSQGGPGPRLGWYEQYF.